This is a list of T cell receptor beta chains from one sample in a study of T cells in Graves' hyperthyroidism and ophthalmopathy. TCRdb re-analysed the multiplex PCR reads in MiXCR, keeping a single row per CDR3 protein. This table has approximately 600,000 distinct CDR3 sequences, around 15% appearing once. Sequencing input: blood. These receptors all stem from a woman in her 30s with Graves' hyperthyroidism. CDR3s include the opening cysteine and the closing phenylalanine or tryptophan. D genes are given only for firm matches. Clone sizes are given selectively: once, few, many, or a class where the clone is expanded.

CASSHHSGSGSEQYF TGTGCCAGCAGCCACCATAGCGGGAGCGGTTCCGAGCAGTACTTC many TRBV11-2 TRBD2 TRBJ2-7
CASSLVGRNPNTEAFF TGTGCCAGCAGCTTAGTTGGCAGAAACCCGAACACTGAAGCTTTCTTT many TRBV7-2 NA TRBJ1-1
CASSSRFEALNEKLFF TGCGCCAGCAGCTCCCGTTTTGAGGCACTCAATGAAAAACTGTTTTTT NA TRBV4-1 NA TRBJ1-4
CASSARDFHNEQFF TGCGCCAGCAGCGCCCGGGACTTCCACAATGAGCAGTTCTTC NA TRBV5-1 NA TRBJ2-1
CSASRSGSGANVLTF TGCAGTGCTAGTCGTAGCGGGTCTGGGGCCAACGTCCTGACTTTC NA TRBV20-1 TRBD2 TRBJ2-6
CASKHRGLNGYTF TGTGCCAGCAAACACAGGGGGCTCAATGGCTACACCTTC many TRBV28 TRBD1 TRBJ1-2
CASSLVRTGSNTEAFF TGCGCCAGCAGCTTGGTAAGGACAGGCTCGAACACTGAAGCTTTCTTT NA TRBV5-1 TRBD1 TRBJ1-1
CASSVAGGPQFF TGTGCCAGTAGTGTAGCGGGAGGGCCACAGTTCTTC NA TRBV19 TRBD2 TRBJ2-1
CASSFAAPGLAGAADTQYF TGTGCCAGCAGTTTTGCTGCCCCGGGACTAGCGGGAGCGGCAGATACGCAGTATTTT many TRBV12-3/TRBV12-4 TRBD2 TRBJ2-3
CASSFRDGGVTGELFF TGTGCCAGCAGTTTTAGGGACGGCGGAGTCACCGGGGAGCTGTTTTTT many TRBV27 NA TRBJ2-2
CASSYGQANTKAFF TGTGCCAGCAGTTACGGCCAAGCGAACACTAAAGCTTTCTTT NA TRBV6-5 NA TRBJ1-1
CASSYSKGRQGTDTQYF TGTGCCAGCAGTTACTCGAAAGGCAGGCAAGGCACAGATACGCAGTATTTT many TRBV6-5 NA TRBJ2-3
CASSVEPDTQYF TGTGCCAGCAGCGTAGAACCAGATACGCAGTATTTT NA TRBV9 NA TRBJ2-3
CSARYYRVTSTDTQYF TGCAGTGCTAGATACTACAGGGTCACTAGCACAGATACGCAGTATTTT few TRBV20-1 NA TRBJ2-3
CASRPGGSEAFF TGTGCCAGCAGGCCAGGGGGCTCTGAAGCTTTCTTT few TRBV2 TRBD1 TRBJ1-1
CASSQSPNTGELFF TGTGCCAGCAGCCAATCGCCGAACACCGGGGAGCTGTTTTTT few TRBV16 NA TRBJ2-2
CASSTWTKGTGELFF TGTGCCAGCAGCACCTGGACTAAGGGGACCGGGGAGCTGTTTTTT few TRBV7-2 NA TRBJ2-2
CASSFRGPGTGELFF TGTGCCAGCAGTTTCAGGGGGCCTGGCACCGGGGAGCTGTTTTTT NA TRBV28 TRBD1 TRBJ2-2
CSATPGASGRALADTQYF TGCAGTGCGACACCCGGGGCTAGCGGGAGGGCACTGGCAGATACGCAGTATTTT NA TRBV20-1 TRBD2 TRBJ2-3
CASSPTGHGYTF TGCGCCAGCAGCCCGACAGGGCATGGCTACACCTTC once TRBV5-1 TRBD1 TRBJ1-2